This T cell receptor (beta chain) was sequenced in a study of control samples from healthy donors and cancer patients. Only in-frame clones appear in the TCRdb table, and some are missing; sequencing was by immunoSEQ multiplex PCR. Here the sample spans 130,000 or so clones, 94% being singletons. This CDR3 region has 13 residues. The J gene is TRBJ1-3, the V gene TRBV21-1; TRBD1 is the table's D call, not checked against the DNA. TRBV21-1 is noted as a pseudogene. The receptor's source is a man aged 40-49 years in good health. The sample taken for sequencing was blood. In nucleotides, the CDR3 is TGTGCCAGCACCATAACCAAGGGGAACACCATATATTTT. It codes for CASTITKGNTIYF.